Described below is a single TCR beta chain sequence and its context. Authors' processing steps: How many nucleated cells were present was estimated from reference gene primer amplification. This table comes from immunoSEQ multiplex PCR, and its TCRdb copy is limited to in-frame clones, with some not included. V and J calls plus clone size are reproduced from that table; the DNA served to infer D and trimming. The table lists over 400,000 clones, roughly 85% of them singletons. The CDR3 contains 13 residues. The V end lost 6 bases, the J end lost 3 bases, and 9 bases lay between the germline ends. This sample is drawn from a study of blood T cell repertoires in COVID-19. Whole-study context: Spain, Italy and the United States supplied samples that represented acute and convalescent COVID-19. Sources were T cells, B-cell-depleted T cells, or PBMCs; the material itself was cDNA or gDNA.

V usage is TRBV12-3 or TRBV12-4 and J usage is TRBJ2-1, with D tentatively TRBD2 (5 bases). The sequenced sample consisted of peripheral blood. This TCR came from a human donor in a cohort sampled during active COVID-19. CDR3 DNA: TGTGCCAGCAGGGTGGACTTCTACAATGAGCAGTTCTTC. Translated: CASRVDFYNEQFF.